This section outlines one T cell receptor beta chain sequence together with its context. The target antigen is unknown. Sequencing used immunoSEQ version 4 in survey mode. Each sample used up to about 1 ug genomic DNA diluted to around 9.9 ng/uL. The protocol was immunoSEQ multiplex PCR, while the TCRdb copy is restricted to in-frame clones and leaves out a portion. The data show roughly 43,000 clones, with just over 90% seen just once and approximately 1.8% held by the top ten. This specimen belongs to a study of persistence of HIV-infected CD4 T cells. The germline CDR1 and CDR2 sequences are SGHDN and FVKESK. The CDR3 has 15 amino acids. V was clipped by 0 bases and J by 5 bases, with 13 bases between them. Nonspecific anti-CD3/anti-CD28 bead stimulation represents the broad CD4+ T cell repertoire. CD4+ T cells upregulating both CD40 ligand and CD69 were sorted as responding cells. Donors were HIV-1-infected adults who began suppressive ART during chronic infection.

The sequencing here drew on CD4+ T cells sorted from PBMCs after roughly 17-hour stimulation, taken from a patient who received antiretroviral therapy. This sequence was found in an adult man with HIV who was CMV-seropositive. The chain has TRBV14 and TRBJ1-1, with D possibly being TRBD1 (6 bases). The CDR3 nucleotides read TGTGCCAGCAGCCAAGATTGGGGGGCCGGAACTGAAGCTTTCTTT. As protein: CASSQDWGAGTEAFF.